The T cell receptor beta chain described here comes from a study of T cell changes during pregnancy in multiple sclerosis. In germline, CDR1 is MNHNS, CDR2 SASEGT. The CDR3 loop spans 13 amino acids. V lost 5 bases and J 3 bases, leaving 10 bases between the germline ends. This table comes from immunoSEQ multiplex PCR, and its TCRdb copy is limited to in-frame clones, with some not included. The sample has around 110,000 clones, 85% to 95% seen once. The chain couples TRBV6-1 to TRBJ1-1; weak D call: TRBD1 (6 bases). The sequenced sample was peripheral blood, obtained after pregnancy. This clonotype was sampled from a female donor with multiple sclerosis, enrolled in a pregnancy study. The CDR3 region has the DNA TGTGCCAGCAGTAATTACAGGGACACTGAAGCTTTCTTT. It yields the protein CASSNYRDTEAFF.